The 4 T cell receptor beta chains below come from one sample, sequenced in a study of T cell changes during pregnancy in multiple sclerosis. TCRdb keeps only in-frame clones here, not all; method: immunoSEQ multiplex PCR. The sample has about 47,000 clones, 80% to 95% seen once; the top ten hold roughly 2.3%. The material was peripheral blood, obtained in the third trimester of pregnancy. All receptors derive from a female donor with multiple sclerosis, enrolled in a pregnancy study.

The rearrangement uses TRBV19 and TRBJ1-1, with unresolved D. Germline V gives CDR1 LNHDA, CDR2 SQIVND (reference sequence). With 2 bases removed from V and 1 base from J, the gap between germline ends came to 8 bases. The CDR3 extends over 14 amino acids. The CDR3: CASSIWNRNTEAFF. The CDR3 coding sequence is TGTGCCAGTAGTATATGGAACAGGAACACTGAAGCTTTCTTT.

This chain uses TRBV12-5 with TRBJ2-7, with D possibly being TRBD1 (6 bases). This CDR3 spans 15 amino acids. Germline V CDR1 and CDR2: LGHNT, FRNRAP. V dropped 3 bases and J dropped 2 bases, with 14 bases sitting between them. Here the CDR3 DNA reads TGTGCTAGTGGTTTAGGGACACGATCGACCTACGAGCAGTACTTC. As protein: CASGLGTRSTYEQYF.

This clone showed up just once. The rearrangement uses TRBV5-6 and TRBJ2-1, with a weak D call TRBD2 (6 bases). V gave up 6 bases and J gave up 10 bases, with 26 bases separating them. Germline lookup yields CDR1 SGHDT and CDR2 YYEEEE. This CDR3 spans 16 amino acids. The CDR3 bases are TGTGCCAGCAACATGGGGGGACGGGAGAGGGGCGGCGAGCAGTTCTTC. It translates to CASNMGGRERGGEQFF. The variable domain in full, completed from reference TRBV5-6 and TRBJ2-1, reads DAGVTQSPTHLIKTRGQQVTLRCSPKSGHDTVSWYQQALGQGPQFIFQYYEEEERQRGNFPDRFSGHQFPNYSSELNVNALLLGDSALYLCASNMGGRERGGEQFFGPGTRLTVL.

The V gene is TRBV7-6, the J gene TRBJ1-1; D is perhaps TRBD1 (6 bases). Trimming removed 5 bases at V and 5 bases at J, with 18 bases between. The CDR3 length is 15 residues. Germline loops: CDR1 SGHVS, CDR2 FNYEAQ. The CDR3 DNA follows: TGTGCCAGCAGCCAACAGCGGGGGCGCGGGACTGAAGCTTTCTTT. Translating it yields CASSQQRGRGTEAFF.